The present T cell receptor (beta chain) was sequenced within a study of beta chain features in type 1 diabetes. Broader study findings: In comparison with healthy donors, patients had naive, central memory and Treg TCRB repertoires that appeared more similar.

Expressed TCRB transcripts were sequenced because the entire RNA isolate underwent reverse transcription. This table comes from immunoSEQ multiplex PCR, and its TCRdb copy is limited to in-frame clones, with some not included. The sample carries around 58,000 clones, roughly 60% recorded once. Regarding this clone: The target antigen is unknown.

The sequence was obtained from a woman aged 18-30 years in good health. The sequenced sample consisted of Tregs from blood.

CDR3 bases: TGCGCCAGCAGTTCCAGGATCTCCTACAATGAGCAGTTCTTC. This gives the protein CASSSRISYNEQFF. V is TRBV5-1 and J is TRBJ2-1; D remains ambiguous. V gave up 5 bases and J gave up 0 bases, with 9 bases separating them. CDR3 length: 14 amino acids. CDR1 is SGHRS and CDR2 is YFSETQ in the germline V gene.